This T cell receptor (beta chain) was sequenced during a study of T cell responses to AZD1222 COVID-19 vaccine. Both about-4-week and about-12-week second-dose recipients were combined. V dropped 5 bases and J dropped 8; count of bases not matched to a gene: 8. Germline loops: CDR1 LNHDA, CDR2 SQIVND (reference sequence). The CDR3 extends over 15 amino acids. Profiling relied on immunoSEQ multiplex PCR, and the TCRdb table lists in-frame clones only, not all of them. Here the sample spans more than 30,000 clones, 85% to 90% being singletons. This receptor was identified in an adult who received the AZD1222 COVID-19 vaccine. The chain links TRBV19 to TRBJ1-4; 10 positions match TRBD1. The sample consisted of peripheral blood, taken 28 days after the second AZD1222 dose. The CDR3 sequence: CASSAWDRGKEKLFF. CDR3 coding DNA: TGTGCCAGTAGTGCGTGGGACAGGGGTAAGGAAAAACTGTTTTTT.